The clone carrying this T cell receptor (beta chain) was seen only a few times. The target antigen is unknown. TCRdb called the reads again in MiXCR, with one record for every CDR3 protein. The sample includes around 750,000 distinct CDR3 sequences, over 25% of them seen just once. The data originate from a study of T cell repertoires in cytomegalovirus infection. Study-level results: In two of eight donors, the top clonotype was HLA-C-restricted CMV-specific. The study identified carriers of CMV plus the relevant HLA from cumulative public TCR beta family frequency.

In germline, CDR1 is SGHRS, CDR2 YFSETQ. The trim removed 4 bases at V and 7 bases at J, leaving 12 bases unmatched. This CDR3 is 16 amino acids long. The chain recombines TRBV5-1 with TRBJ1-2; 11 nucleotides align to TRBD1. The origin of this receptor is a human donor in good health (CMV status not recorded). Some clones in this sample may be carry-over from other donors' samples. The sample here was cultured CD8+ T cells from PBMCs, taken from culture after CMV antigen stimulation. CDR3 loop: CASSPQGQGESFGYTF. DNA for the CDR3: TGCGCCAGCAGCCCTCAGGGACAGGGGGAGTCTTTTGGCTACACCTTC.